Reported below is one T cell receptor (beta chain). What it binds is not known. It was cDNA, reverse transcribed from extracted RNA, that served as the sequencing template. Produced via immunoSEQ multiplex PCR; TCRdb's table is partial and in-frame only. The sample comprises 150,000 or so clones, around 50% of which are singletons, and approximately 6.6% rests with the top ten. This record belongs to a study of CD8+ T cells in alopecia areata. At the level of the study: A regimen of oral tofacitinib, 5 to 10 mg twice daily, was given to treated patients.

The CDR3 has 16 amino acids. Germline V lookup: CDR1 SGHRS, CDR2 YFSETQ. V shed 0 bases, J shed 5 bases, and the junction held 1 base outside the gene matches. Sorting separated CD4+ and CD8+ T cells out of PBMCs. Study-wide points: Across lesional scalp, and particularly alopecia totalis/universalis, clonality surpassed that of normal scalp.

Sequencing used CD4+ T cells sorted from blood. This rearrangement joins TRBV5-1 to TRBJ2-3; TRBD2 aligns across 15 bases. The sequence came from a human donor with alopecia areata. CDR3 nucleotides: TGCGCCAGCAGCTTGGAGGGACTAGCGGGAGGAGATACGCAGTATTTT. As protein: CASSLEGLAGGDTQYF.